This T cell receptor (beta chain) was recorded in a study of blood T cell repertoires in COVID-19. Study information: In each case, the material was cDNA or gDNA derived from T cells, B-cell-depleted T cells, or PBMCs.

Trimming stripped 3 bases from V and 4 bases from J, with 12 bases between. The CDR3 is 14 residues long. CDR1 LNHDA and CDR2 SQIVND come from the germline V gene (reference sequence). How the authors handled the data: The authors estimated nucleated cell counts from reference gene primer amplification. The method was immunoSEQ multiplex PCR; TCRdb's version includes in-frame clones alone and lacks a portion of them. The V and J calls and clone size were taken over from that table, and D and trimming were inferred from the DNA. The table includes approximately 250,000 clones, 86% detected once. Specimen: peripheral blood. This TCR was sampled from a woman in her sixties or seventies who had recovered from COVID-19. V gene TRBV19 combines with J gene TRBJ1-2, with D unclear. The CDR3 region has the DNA TGTGCCAGTAGTATCGTAACTAGGAGCTATGGCTACACCTTC. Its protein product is CASSIVTRSYGYTF.